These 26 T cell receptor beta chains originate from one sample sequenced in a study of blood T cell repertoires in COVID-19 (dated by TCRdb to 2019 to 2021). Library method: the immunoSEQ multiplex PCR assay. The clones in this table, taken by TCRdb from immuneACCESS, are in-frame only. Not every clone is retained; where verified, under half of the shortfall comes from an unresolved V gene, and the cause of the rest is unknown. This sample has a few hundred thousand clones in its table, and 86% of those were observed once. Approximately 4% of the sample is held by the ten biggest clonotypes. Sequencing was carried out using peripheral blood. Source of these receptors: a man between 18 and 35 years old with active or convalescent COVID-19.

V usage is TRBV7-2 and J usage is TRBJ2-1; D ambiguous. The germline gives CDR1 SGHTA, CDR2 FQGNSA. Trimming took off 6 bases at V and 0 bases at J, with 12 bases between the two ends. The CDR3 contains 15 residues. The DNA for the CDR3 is TGTGCCAGCAGATACGGGTCTTTCTCCTACAATGAGCAGTTCTTC. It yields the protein CASRYGSFSYNEQFF. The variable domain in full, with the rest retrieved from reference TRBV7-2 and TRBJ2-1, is GAGVSQSPSNKVTEKGKDVELRCDPISGHTALYWYRQSLGQGLEFLIYFQGNSAPDKSGLPSDRFSAERTGGSVSTLTIQRTQQEDSAVYLCASRYGSFSYNEQFFGPGTRLTVL.

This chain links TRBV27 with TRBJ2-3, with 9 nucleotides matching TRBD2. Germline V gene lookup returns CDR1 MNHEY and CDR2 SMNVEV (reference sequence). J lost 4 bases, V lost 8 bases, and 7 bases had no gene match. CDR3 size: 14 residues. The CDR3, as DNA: TGTGCCAGCGGAGGACTAGCGAGTGCAGATACGCAGTATTTT. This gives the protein CASGGLASADTQYF.

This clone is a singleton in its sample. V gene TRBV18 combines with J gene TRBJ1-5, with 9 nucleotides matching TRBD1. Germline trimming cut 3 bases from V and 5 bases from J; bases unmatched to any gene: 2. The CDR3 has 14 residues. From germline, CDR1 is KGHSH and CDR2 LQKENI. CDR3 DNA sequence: TGTGCCAGCTCACCGAACAGGGGGCATCAGCCCCAGCATTTT. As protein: CASSPNRGHQPQHF.

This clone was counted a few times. The CDR3 is CASSLRVNQPQHF. The CDR3 DNA is TGTGCCAGCAGTTTGAGAGTAAATCAGCCCCAGCATTTT. V usage is TRBV28 and J usage is TRBJ1-5; the D is unclear. V lost 3 bases and J lost 4, with 7 bases in between. The CDR3 is made up of 13 amino acids. Germline CDR1 MDHEN, CDR2 SYDVKM. Full variable domain (outside the CDR3, taken from reference TRBV28 and TRBJ1-5): DVKVTQSSRYLVKRTGEKVFLECVQDMDHENMFWYRQDPGLGLRLIYFSYDVKMKEKGDIPEGYSVSREKKERFSLILESASTNQTSMYLCASSLRVNQPQHFGDGTRLSIL.

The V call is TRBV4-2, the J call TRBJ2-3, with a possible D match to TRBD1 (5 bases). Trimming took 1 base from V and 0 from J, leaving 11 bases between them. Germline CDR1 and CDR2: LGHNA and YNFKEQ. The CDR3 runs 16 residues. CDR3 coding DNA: TGTGCCAGCAGCCAAGGGGGCCCAGGCAGCACAGATACGCAGTATTTT. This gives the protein CASSQGGPGSTDTQYF.

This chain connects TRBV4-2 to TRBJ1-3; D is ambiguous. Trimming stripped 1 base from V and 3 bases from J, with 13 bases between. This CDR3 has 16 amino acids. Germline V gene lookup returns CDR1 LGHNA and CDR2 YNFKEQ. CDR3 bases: TGTGCCAGCAGCCAAGTTACGGGAGCGGGTGGAAACACCATATATTTT. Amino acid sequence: CASSQVTGAGGNTIYF.

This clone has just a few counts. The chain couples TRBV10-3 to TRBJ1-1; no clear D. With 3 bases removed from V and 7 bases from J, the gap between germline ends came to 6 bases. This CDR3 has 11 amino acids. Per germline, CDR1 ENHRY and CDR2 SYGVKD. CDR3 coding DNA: TGTGCCATCAGTGACGCCTATGAAGCTTTCTTT. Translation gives CAISDAYEAFF.

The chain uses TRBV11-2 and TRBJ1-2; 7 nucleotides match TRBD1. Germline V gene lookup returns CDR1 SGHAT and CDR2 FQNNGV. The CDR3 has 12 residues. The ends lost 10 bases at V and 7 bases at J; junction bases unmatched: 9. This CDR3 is CATPDRAGGYTF. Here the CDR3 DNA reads TGTGCCACCCCAGACAGGGCTGGTGGCTACACCTTC.

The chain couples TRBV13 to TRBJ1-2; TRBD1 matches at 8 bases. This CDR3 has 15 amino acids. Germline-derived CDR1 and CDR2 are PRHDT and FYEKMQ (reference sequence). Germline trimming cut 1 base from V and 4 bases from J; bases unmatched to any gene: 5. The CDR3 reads CASSLADREGYGYTF. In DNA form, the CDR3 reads TGTGCCAGCAGCTTAGCGGACAGGGAAGGCTATGGCTACACCTTC.

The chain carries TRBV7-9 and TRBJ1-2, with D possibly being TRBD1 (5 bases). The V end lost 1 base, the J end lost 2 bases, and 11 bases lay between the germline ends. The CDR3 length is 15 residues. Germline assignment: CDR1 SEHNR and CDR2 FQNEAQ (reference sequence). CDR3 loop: CASSLEAGRNYGYTF. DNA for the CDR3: TGTGCCAGCAGCTTAGAGGCAGGGAGGAACTATGGCTACACCTTC.

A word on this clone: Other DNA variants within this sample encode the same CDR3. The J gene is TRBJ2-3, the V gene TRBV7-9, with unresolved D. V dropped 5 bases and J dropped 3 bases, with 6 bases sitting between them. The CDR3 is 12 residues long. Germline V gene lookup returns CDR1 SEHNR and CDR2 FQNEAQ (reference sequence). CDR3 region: CASSPGTDTQYF. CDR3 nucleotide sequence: TGTGCCAGCAGCCCAGGAACAGATACGCAGTATTTT. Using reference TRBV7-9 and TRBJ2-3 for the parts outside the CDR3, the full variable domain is DTGVSQNPRHKITKRGQNVTFRCDPISEHNRLYWYRQTLGQGPEFLTYFQNEAQLEKSRLLSDRFSAERPKGSFSTLEIQRTEQGDSAMYLCASSPGTDTQYFGPGTRLTVL.

The CDR3 here is CASSRQDEQFF. The DNA for the CDR3 is TGTGCCAGCAGCCGCCAGGATGAGCAGTTCTTC. The chain uses TRBV7-8 and TRBJ2-1; D is uncertain. Germline CDR1 is SGHVS and CDR2 is FQNEAQ. The CDR3 totals 11 residues. Trimming took 5 bases from V and 8 from J, leaving 7 bases between them.

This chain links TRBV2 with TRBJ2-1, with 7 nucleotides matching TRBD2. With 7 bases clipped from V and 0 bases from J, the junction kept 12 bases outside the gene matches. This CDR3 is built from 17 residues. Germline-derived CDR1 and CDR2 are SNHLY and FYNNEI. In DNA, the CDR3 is TGTGCCAGCAATTTACTAGCGACCTCGAGCTCCTACAATGAGCAGTTCTTC. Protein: CASNLLATSSSYNEQFF.

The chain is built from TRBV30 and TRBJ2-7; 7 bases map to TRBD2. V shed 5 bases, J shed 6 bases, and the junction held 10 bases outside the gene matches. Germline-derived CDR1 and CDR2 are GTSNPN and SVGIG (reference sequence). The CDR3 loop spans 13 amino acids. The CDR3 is CAWRMWGGGEQYF. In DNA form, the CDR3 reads TGTGCCTGGCGAATGTGGGGCGGGGGCGAGCAGTACTTC. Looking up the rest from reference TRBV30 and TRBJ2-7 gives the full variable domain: SQTIHQWPATLVQPVGSPLSLECTVEGTSNPNLYWYRQAAGRGLQLLFYSVGIGQISSEVPQNLSASRPQDRQFILSSKKLLLSDSGFYLCAWRMWGGGEQYFGPGTRLTVT.

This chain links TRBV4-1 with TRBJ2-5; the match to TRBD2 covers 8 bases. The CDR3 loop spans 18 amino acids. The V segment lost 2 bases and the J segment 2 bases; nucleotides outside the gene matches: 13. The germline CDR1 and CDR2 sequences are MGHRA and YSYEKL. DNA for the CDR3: TGCGCCAGCAGCCAATCGGCTGTTGGGCGGGGGGATCAAGAGACCCAGTACTTC. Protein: CASSQSAVGRGDQETQYF.

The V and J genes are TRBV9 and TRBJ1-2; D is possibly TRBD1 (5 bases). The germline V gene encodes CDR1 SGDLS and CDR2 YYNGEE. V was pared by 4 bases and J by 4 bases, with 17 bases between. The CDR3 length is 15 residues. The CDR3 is CASSISRGTPYGYTF. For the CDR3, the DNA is TGTGCCAGCAGCATCTCGCGGGGGACCCCCTATGGCTACACCTTC.

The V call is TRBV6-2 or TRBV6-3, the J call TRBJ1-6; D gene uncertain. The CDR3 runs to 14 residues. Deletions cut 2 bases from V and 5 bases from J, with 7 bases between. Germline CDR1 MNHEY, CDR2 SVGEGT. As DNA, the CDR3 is TGTGCCAGCAGTTACGGGCAGGATAATTCACCCCTCCACTTT. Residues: CASSYGQDNSPLHF.

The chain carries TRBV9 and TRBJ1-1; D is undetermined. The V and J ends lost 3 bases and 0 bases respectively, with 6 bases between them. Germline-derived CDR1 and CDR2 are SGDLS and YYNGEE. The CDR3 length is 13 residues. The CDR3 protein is CASSAFVNTEAFF. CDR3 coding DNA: TGTGCCAGCAGCGCATTTGTGAACACTGAAGCTTTCTTT.

Here the CDR3 DNA reads TGTGCCAGCAGCCCACAGGGACAGAACACTGAAGCTTTCTTT. Amino acid sequence: CASSPQGQNTEAFF. This sequence joins TRBV7-9 and TRBJ1-1, with D perhaps TRBD1 (6 bases). CDR1 and CDR2 from the germline V gene are SEHNR and FQNEAQ (reference sequence). The CDR3 totals 14 residues. The germline V and J ends were trimmed by 5 bases and 1 base, with 11 bases remaining between them.

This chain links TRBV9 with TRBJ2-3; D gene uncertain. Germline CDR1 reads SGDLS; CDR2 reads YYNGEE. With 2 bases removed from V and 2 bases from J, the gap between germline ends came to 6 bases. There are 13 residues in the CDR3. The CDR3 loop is CASSVLPTDTQYF. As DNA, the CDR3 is TGTGCCAGCAGCGTTCTTCCCACAGATACGCAGTATTTT.

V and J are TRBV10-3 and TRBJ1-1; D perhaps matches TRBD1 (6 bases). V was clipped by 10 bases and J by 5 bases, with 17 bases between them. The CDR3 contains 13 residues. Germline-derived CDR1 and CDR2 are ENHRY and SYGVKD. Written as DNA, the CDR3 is TGTGCCAGCGGGGGGCAGGCCGAGACTGAAGCTTTCTTT. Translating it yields CASGGQAETEAFF.

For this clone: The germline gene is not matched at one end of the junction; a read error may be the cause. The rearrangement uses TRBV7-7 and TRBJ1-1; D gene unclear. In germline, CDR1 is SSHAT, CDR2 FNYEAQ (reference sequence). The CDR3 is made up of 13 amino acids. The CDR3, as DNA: TGTGCTAGCAGCGAACGGGAAAACACTGAAGCTTTCTTT. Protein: CASSERENTEAFF.

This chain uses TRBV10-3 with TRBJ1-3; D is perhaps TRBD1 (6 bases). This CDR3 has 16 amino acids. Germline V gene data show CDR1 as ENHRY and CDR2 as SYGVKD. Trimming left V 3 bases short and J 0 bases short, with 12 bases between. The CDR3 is CAISDTLDSSGNTIYF. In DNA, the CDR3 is TGTGCCATCAGTGATACTCTGGACAGCTCTGGAAACACCATATATTTT.

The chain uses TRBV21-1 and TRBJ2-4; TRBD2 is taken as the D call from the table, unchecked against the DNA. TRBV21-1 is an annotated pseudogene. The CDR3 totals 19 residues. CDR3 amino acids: CASSGRGILPFLAKNIQYF. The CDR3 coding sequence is TGTGCCAGCAGCGGCCGGGGTATCCTTCCCTTCCTAGCCAAAAACATTCAGTACTTC.

The CDR3 DNA reads as TGTGCCAGCAGCCAACAGGGGGCGGCCCTCAACACTGAAGCTTTCTTT. Amino acid sequence: CASSQQGAALNTEAFF. This chain links TRBV5-6 with TRBJ1-1, with TRBD1 matching over 9 bases. This CDR3 comprises 16 residues. Losses at the gene ends were 4 bases for V and 2 bases for J; bases not matched to a gene: 9. The germline gives CDR1 SGHDT, CDR2 YYEEEE.

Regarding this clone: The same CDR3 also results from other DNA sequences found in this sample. In DNA form, the CDR3 reads TGTGCCAGCAGTCGACAGGGTGGCGGCTACACCTTC. It encodes CASSRQGGGYTF. The V call is TRBV6-5, the J call TRBJ1-2; 7 nucleotides line up with TRBD1. The J segment lost 8 bases and the V segment lost 5 bases, leaving 5 bases of the junction unmatched. The CDR3 spans 12 residues. Germline V lookup: CDR1 MNHEY, CDR2 SVGAGI.